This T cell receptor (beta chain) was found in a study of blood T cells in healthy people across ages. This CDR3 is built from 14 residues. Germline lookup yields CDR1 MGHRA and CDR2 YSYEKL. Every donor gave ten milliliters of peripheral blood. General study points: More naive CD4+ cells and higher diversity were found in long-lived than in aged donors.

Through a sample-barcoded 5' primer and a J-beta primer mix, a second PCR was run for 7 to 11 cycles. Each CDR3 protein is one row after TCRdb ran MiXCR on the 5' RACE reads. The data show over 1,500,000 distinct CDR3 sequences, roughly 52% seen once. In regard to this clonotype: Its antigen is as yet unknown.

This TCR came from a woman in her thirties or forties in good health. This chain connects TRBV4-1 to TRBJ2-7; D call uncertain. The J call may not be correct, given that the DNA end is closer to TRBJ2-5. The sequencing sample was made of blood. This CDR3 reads CASSQGSQSETQYF. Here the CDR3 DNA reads TGCGCCAGCAGCCAAGGGTCGCAGTCGGAGACCCAGTACTTC.